This record looks at one T cell receptor (beta chain) sequence and its context. A read error may account for a junction end that differs from germline. No cell sorting was done before RNA was extracted from the tissue. These data belong to a study of tumor and adjacent non-tumor tissue in lung cancer. TCRbeta libraries were built with three rounds of nested PCR, modified from ARM-PCR. TCRdb analysed the multiplex PCR reads with MiXCR anew, one entry per CDR3 protein. The data hold about 93,000 distinct CDR3 sequences, with roughly 70% observed a single time. Sample: lung tumor tissue. The TCR was taken from a man aged 55 to 70 with non-small cell lung cancer.

CDR3 in amino acids: CPGSSRLDISTDTQCF. The CDR3 bases are TGTCCCGGCAGCTCACGACTAGATATAAGCACAGATACGCAGTGTTTT. The chain combines TRBV7-9 with TRBJ2-3, with D maybe TRBD2 (6 bases). Per the germline V gene, CDR1 is SEHNR and CDR2 is FQNEAQ (reference sequence). The length of the CDR3 is 16 residues.